The rows below give T cell receptor beta chains drawn from one sample of a study of CD8 T cells in ankylosing spondylitis. TCRdb ran MiXCR on the 5' RACE reads and lists one entry per CDR3 protein. The data hold 300,000 to 350,000 distinct CDR3 sequences, with around 15% observed a single time. The sample comprised blood, either unsorted or a sorted T cell fraction (not recorded which). These receptors came from a male donor with ankylosing spondylitis or in good health (not recorded which). Both conserved end residues are part of each CDR3. Each record gives: D gene, clone size, J gene, V gene, CDR3 DNA, CDR3 protein. The D gene is left open where the match is weak. Only some rows state a clone size, as once, few, many or a class for expanded clones.

D: -; size: many; J: TRBJ1-1; V: TRBV12-3/TRBV12-4; DNA: TGTGCCAGCACCTTGGGGGGAACGAACACTGAAGCTTTCTTT; CDR3: CASTLGGTNTEAFF
D: TRBD1; size: few; J: TRBJ2-5; V: TRBV5-1; DNA: TGCGCCAGCAGCCGATGGACAGGGACCCAAGAGACCCAGTACTTC; CDR3: CASSRWTGTQETQYF
D: TRBD2; size: -; J: TRBJ2-1; V: TRBV11-3; DNA: TGTGCCAGCAGCCAACTAGCGGGGGGTGAGCAGTTCTTC; CDR3: CASSQLAGGEQFF
D: TRBD1; size: many; J: TRBJ1-5; V: TRBV10-3; DNA: TGTGCCATTGGACAGGAGATCAATCAGCCCCAGCATTTT; CDR3: CAIGQEINQPQHF
D: -; size: many; J: TRBJ2-3; V: TRBV11-2; DNA: TGTGCCAGCAGCCGACTGCCCCCCTGGAGCACAGATACGCAGTATTTT; CDR3: CASSRLPPWSTDTQYF
D: TRBD2; size: few; J: TRBJ2-2; V: TRBV3-1; DNA: TGTGCCAGCAGCCAAGAGCCTAGCGGCACCGGGGAGCTGTTTTTT; CDR3: CASSQEPSGTGELFF
D: TRBD1; size: -; J: TRBJ2-2; V: TRBV3-1; DNA: TGTGCCAGCAGGGACAGGGGGCTGGCCCCAAACACCGGGGAGCTGTTTTTT; CDR3: CASRDRGLAPNTGELFF
D: -; size: -; J: TRBJ1-4; V: TRBV12-3/TRBV12-4; DNA: TGTGCCAGCACCCTCTCCCTAGGGGCTAATGAAAAACTGTTTTTT; CDR3: CASTLSLGANEKLFF
D: TRBD1; size: few; J: TRBJ1-1; V: TRBV12-3/TRBV12-4; DNA: TGTGCCAGCAGTGCTGGGACAGAAAAAGCTTTCTTT; CDR3: CASSAGTEKAFF
D: -; size: few; J: TRBJ2-2; V: TRBV6-1; DNA: TGTGCCAGCAGTGAACTAAGGGGCGCCGGGGAGCTGTTTTTT; CDR3: CASSELRGAGELFF
D: -; size: few; J: TRBJ1-1; V: TRBV5-5; DNA: TGTGCCAGCAGCTTGCAGGGATCCCCTGAAGCTTTCTTT; CDR3: CASSLQGSPEAFF
D: -; size: many; J: TRBJ2-3; V: TRBV29-1; DNA: TGCAGCGTTGGGACCACAGATACGCAGTATTTT; CDR3: CSVGTTDTQYF
D: TRBD2; size: -; J: TRBJ2-1; V: TRBV7-9; DNA: TGTGCCAGCAGCCCGGCCCTAGCGGGGGGGTTGTACAATGAGCAGTTCTTC; CDR3: CASSPALAGGLYNEQFF
D: -; size: -; J: TRBJ2-7; V: TRBV4-1; DNA: TGCGCCAGCAGCCAAGTTCTCCCAGGCGGAAGACCCTACGAGCAGTACTTC; CDR3: CASSQVLPGGRPYEQYF
D: TRBD2; size: few; J: TRBJ2-2; V: TRBV10-3; DNA: TGTGCCATCGGATTAGCGGGAGGGTACACCGGGGAGCTGTTTTTT; CDR3: CAIGLAGGYTGELFF
D: -; size: -; J: TRBJ2-5; V: TRBV11-1; DNA: TGTGCCAGCAGCTTAGGAGCTAGCGTAGAGACCCAGTACTTC; CDR3: CASSLGASVETQYF
D: -; size: few; J: TRBJ1-2; V: TRBV6-1; DNA: TGTGCCAGCAGTCCGTCAGGGCTCCATGGCTACACCTTC; CDR3: CASSPSGLHGYTF
D: TRBD2; size: few; J: TRBJ2-2; V: TRBV5-1; DNA: TGCGCCAGCACCGGGACTAGCGTCACCGGGGAGCTGTTTTTT; CDR3: CASTGTSVTGELFF
D: -; size: few; J: TRBJ2-7; V: TRBV5-1; DNA: TGCGCCAGCGGTATTCCCGGTAGATTCTACGAGCAGTACTTC; CDR3: CASGIPGRFYEQYF
D: TRBD2; size: -; J: TRBJ2-2; V: TRBV6-2/TRBV6-3; DNA: TGTGCCAGCAGTTACTCGAGGAGGTCTAGCGGCACCGGGGAGCTGTTTTTT; CDR3: CASSYSRRSSGTGELFF
D: -; size: -; J: TRBJ2-7; V: TRBV12-3/TRBV12-4; DNA: TGTGCCAGCAGTTTAGGGTTGTCAGGGGAGGGCGAGCAGTACTTC; CDR3: CASSLGLSGEGEQYF
D: -; size: -; J: TRBJ2-1; V: TRBV2; DNA: TGTGCCAGCAGACAGGGGACTAGCTACAATGAGCAGTTCTTC; CDR3: CASRQGTSYNEQFF
D: -; size: many; J: TRBJ2-1; V: TRBV12-3/TRBV12-4; DNA: TGTGCCACCAGCCCCGGGCGTGACGACAATGAGCAGTTCTTC; CDR3: CATSPGRDDNEQFF
D: -; size: -; J: TRBJ1-6; V: TRBV11-2; DNA: TGTGCCAGCAGCTTAGGATCCTACCTTTCACCCCTCCACTTT; CDR3: CASSLGSYLSPLHF
D: TRBD2; size: -; J: TRBJ2-3; V: TRBV3-1; DNA: TGTGCCAGCAGCCAGACTAGCGGTAATACGCAGTATTTT; CDR3: CASSQTSGNTQYF
D: -; size: -; J: TRBJ2-1; V: TRBV9; DNA: TGTGCCAGCAGCGTAGCCCATGGGCGGGACCACAATGAGCAGTTCTTC; CDR3: CASSVAHGRDHNEQFF
D: -; size: -; J: TRBJ1-2; V: TRBV6-1; DNA: TGTGCCAGCAGTGAAGGATTCCGGGCCCTCTATGGCTACACCTTC; CDR3: CASSEGFRALYGYTF
D: TRBD2; size: few; J: TRBJ2-3; V: TRBV28; DNA: TGTGCCAGCAGCCCCGGGAGGACAGATACGCAGTATTTT; CDR3: CASSPGRTDTQYF
D: TRBD2; size: -; J: TRBJ2-1; V: TRBV5-1; DNA: TGCGCCAGCAGCCCACGGGGGCTAGCGGGAGAGGGTTCCTACAATGAGCAGTTCTTC; CDR3: CASSPRGLAGEGSYNEQFF
D: TRBD2; size: many; J: TRBJ2-1; V: TRBV12-3/TRBV12-4; DNA: TGTGCCAGCAGTTTAGAAAGGGGACTAGATTACAATGAGCAGTTCTTC; CDR3: CASSLERGLDYNEQFF
D: -; size: many; J: TRBJ2-3; V: TRBV10-3; DNA: TGTGCCATCAGTGAGTCGACTCGGCTGCGCACAGATACGCAGTATTTT; CDR3: CAISESTRLRTDTQYF
D: -; size: -; J: TRBJ1-1; V: TRBV14; DNA: TGTGCCAGCAGCCAAGGCCTCTTAAGGGTCACTGAAGCTTTCTTT; CDR3: CASSQGLLRVTEAFF
D: TRBD2; size: -; J: TRBJ2-1; V: TRBV6-1; DNA: TGTGCCAGCACCGACGGGGGGGGGAGCTACAATGAGCAGTTCTTC; CDR3: CASTDGGGSYNEQFF
D: -; size: -; J: TRBJ1-6; V: TRBV12-3/TRBV12-4; DNA: TGTGCCAGCAGTTTAGGGGAGGGAACCTATAATTCACCCCTCCACTTT; CDR3: CASSLGEGTYNSPLHF
D: -; size: few; J: TRBJ2-5; V: TRBV21-1; DNA: TGTGCCAGCAGCAAAAAACCGGAGACCCAGTACTTC; CDR3: CASSKKPETQYF
D: TRBD2; size: -; J: TRBJ2-1; V: TRBV20-1; DNA: TGCAGTGCTAGAGATCGTAGCGGGATAAGCTACAATGAGCAGTTCTTC; CDR3: CSARDRSGISYNEQFF
D: TRBD2; size: -; J: TRBJ2-1; V: TRBV30; DNA: TGTGCCTTTACTAGCGGGGAATACAATGAGCAGTTCTTC; CDR3: CAFTSGEYNEQFF
D: -; size: few; J: TRBJ2-3; V: TRBV7-9; DNA: TGTGCCAGCAGCGGGGACCCAGATACGCAGTATTTT; CDR3: CASSGDPDTQYF
D: -; size: -; J: TRBJ2-7; V: TRBV20-1; DNA: TGCTGTGCTAGAGATCCATATTCCAGAGCATCCTACGAGCAGTACTTC; CDR3: CCARDPYSRASYEQYF
D: TRBD2; size: few; J: TRBJ2-2; V: TRBV4-2; DNA: TGTGCCAGCAGCCAAGAGAACCAGCGGGGGGGAGCCGGGGAGCTGTTTTTT; CDR3: CASSQENQRGGAGELFF
D: -; size: -; J: TRBJ1-1; V: TRBV20-1; DNA: TGCAGTGCCGGACTGGGGAACACTGAAGCTTTCTTT; CDR3: CSAGLGNTEAFF
D: -; size: -; J: TRBJ2-7; V: TRBV7-6; DNA: TGTGCCAGCAGCTCCTCGGCCGCTGGCTACGAGCAGTACTTC; CDR3: CASSSSAAGYEQYF
D: TRBD1; size: few; J: TRBJ1-1; V: TRBV18; DNA: TGTGCCAGCTCAGCCGGGACAGGGAGCCTTTCTGAAGCTTTCTTT; CDR3: CASSAGTGSLSEAFF
D: -; size: few; J: TRBJ1-1; V: TRBV20-1; DNA: TGCAGTGCTAGGGACCCGAGGGGCACTGAAGCTTTCTTT; CDR3: CSARDPRGTEAFF
D: -; size: many; J: TRBJ2-2; V: TRBV3-1; DNA: TGTGCCAGCAGCTTAAGGAACACCGGGGAGCTGTTTTTT; CDR3: CASSLRNTGELFF
D: -; size: few; J: TRBJ2-1; V: TRBV5-1; DNA: TGCGCCAGCAGCTACGGACAGCGTGAAAATGAGCAGTTCTTC; CDR3: CASSYGQRENEQFF
D: -; size: -; J: TRBJ2-3; V: TRBV11-3; DNA: TGTGCCAGCAGCTCCTACCGGGGTCCCGACGGAGATACGCAGTATTTT; CDR3: CASSSYRGPDGDTQYF
D: -; size: few; J: TRBJ1-4; V: TRBV27; DNA: TGTGCCAGCACCGACCTGGGCGGGGGGAAACTGTTTTTT; CDR3: CASTDLGGGKLFF
D: -; size: few; J: TRBJ1-2; V: TRBV5-1; DNA: TGCGCCAGCAGCTCGGATGGTCAGGGTAATGGCTACACCTTC; CDR3: CASSSDGQGNGYTF
D: TRBD2; size: -; J: TRBJ2-1; V: TRBV5-6; DNA: TGTGCCAGCAGCTTAGGGCGGGAGTTTGAGCAGTTCTTC; CDR3: CASSLGREFEQFF
D: TRBD1; size: few; J: TRBJ2-3; V: TRBV6-4; DNA: TGTGCCAGCAGTGACGAGGGGGCGCGTACAGATACGCAGTATTTT; CDR3: CASSDEGARTDTQYF
D: -; size: -; J: TRBJ1-1; V: TRBV10-1; DNA: TGCGCCAGCAGTGGAAAAAAGAAGGGAACTGAAGCTTTCTTT; CDR3: CASSGKKKGTEAFF
D: -; size: -; J: TRBJ2-5; V: TRBV2; DNA: TGTGCCAGCAGTGAAGCGAGGTTGGCGACCCAGTACTTC; CDR3: CASSEARLATQYF